What follows are 18 T cell receptor beta chains derived from one specimen sequenced in a study of blood T cell repertoires in COVID-19. The assay was immunoSEQ multiplex PCR, and TCRdb's table has in-frame clones only and misses some. The data hold 300,000 to 350,000 clones, with around 87% observed a single time. Material for sequencing was peripheral blood. These receptor sequences come from a man aged 18 to 29 with active or convalescent COVID-19.

This chain uses TRBV6-5 with TRBJ2-5; tentative D call: TRBD1 (7 bases). From germline, CDR1 is MNHEY and CDR2 SVGAGI. CDR3 length: 14 residues. Between the trimmed V and J ends, which lost 2 bases and 7 bases, there was a span of 14 bases. As DNA, the CDR3 is TGTGCCAGCAGTTACGCAGGGGGGAGAGGGACCCAGTACTTC. Translated: CASSYAGGRGTQYF.

This sequence joins TRBV3-1 (or the pseudogene TRBV3-2) and TRBJ2-2; 7 bases line up with TRBD2. This CDR3 is 13 amino acids long. V shed 1 base and J 10 bases; nucleotides not matched to a gene: 3. The germline CDR1 and CDR2 sequences are LGHDT and YNNKEL (reference sequence). CDR3 nucleotide sequence: TGTGCCAGCAGCCAAGTTGCGGGGGTGGAGCTGTTTTTT. Protein product: CASSQVAGVELFF.

The rearrangement uses TRBV6-6 and TRBJ2-7; 9 bases fit TRBD1. Germline assignment: CDR1 MNHNY and CDR2 SVGAGI (reference sequence). The CDR3 spans 14 residues. V lost 6 bases and J lost 2; bases outside the gene matches: 5. CDR3 coding DNA: TGTGCCAGCAGCAGAAGACAGGGGGCCTACGAGCAGTACTTC. This translates into CASSRRQGAYEQYF.

As to this clone: Other DNA sequences in the same sample also yield this CDR3. This chain joins TRBV11-2 and TRBJ2-2, with D unresolved. Looked up from germline, CDR1 is SGHAT and CDR2 is FQNNGV. The CDR3 has 13 residues. The germline V and J ends were trimmed by 2 bases and 2 bases, with 3 bases remaining between them. The CDR3 nucleotides are TGTGCCAGCAGCTTAACTAACACCGGGGAGCTGTTTTTT. As protein: CASSLTNTGELFF.

The rearrangement links TRBV6-5 to TRBJ1-2; possible D gene TRBD1, 6 bases. Germline loops: CDR1 MNHEY, CDR2 SVGAGI. This CDR3 spans 15 amino acids. V was pared by 4 bases and J by 6 bases, with 18 bases between. CDR3 DNA sequence: TGTGCCAGCAGTTCACTAGCGGGGGGCTGGGATGGCTACACCTTC. It codes for CASSSLAGGWDGYTF.

This chain joins TRBV15 and TRBJ2-5; possible D gene TRBD1, 5 bases. Germline CDR1 reads LNHNV; CDR2 reads YYDKDF (reference sequence). V was shortened by 0 bases and J by 2 bases, with 7 bases between the two germline ends. There are 14 residues in the CDR3. The DNA of the CDR3 is TGTGCCACCAGCAGAGACAAGGGGCAAGAGACCCAGTACTTC. Protein sequence: CATSRDKGQETQYF. The complete variable domain, with remaining parts taken from reference TRBV15 and TRBJ2-5, reads DAMVIQNPRYQVTQFGKPVTLSCSQTLNHNVMYWYQQKSSQAPKLLFHYYDKDFNNEADTPDNFQSRRPNTSFCFLDIRSPGLGDTAMYLCATSRDKGQETQYFGPGTRLLVL.

This sequence joins TRBV11-2 and TRBJ2-1; 9 nucleotides agree with TRBD1. The V and J ends lost 2 bases and 9 bases, in that order; junction bases with no gene match: 11. This CDR3 has 16 residues. The V gene's germline CDR1 is SGHAT and CDR2 FQNNGV. The CDR3 coding sequence is TGTGCCAGCAGCTTAACCCCGGGGACAGGGAATGGTGAGCAGTTCTTC. Residues: CASSLTPGTGNGEQFF.

The rearrangement joins TRBV21-1 to TRBJ2-5; the table's D call TRBD1 went unverified against the DNA. TRBV21-1 is recorded as a pseudogene. The CDR3 sequence is 16 residues long. The CDR3 sequence: CASSKEGEEYQETQYF. The CDR3 nucleotides read TGTGCCAGCAGCAAAGAGGGGGAAGAGTACCAAGAGACCCAGTACTTC.

CDR3 in amino acids: CASVEAGANVLTF. CDR3 nucleotides: TGTGCCAGCGTCGAGGCTGGGGCCAACGTCCTGACTTTC. V and J are TRBV11-2 and TRBJ2-6, with D hard to call. V lost 8 bases to trimming and J lost 2 bases, with 7 bases between them. Per the germline V gene, CDR1 is SGHAT and CDR2 is FQNNGV. The CDR3 has 13 residues.

Worth noting for this clone: This sample includes further DNA sequences coding for the same CDR3. This chain links TRBV18 with TRBJ1-5, with 8 bases lining up with TRBD1. The CDR3 covers 13 residues. CDR1 is KGHSH, CDR2 LQKENI, per germline. V shed 6 bases, J shed 2 bases, and the junction held 0 bases outside the gene matches. The CDR3 region has the DNA TGTGCCAGCTCGGGACAGGGCAATCAGCCCCAGCATTTT. As protein: CASSGQGNQPQHF.

The chain uses TRBV5-5 and TRBJ1-1, with 12 bases fitting TRBD1. Germline CDR1 SGHKS, CDR2 YYEKEE (reference sequence). The CDR3 runs 17 residues. V shed 3 bases and J 3 bases; nucleotides not matched to a gene: 9. The DNA for the CDR3 is TGTGCCAGCAGCTCGCGGGGACAGGGGGCCGTCGACACTGAAGCTTTCTTT. The encoded protein is CASSSRGQGAVDTEAFF.

The chain is built from TRBV4-2 and TRBJ2-7, with 7 bases aligning to TRBD2. CDR3 length: 13 residues. V shed 4 bases, J shed 5 bases, and the junction held 5 bases outside the gene matches. The germline gives CDR1 LGHNA, CDR2 YNFKEQ. This CDR3 is CASSPRTSNEQYF. The DNA of the CDR3 is TGTGCCAGCAGCCCAAGGACTAGTAACGAGCAGTACTTC.

This clone was counted a single time. This chain uses TRBV6-5 with TRBJ2-3, with D perhaps TRBD2 (6 bases). The CDR3 is 15 amino acids. In germline, CDR1 is MNHEY, CDR2 SVGAGI. Trimming left V 7 bases short and J 1 base short, with 15 bases between. CDR3 protein: CASILISGGTDTQYF. For the CDR3, the DNA is TGTGCCAGCATCCTAATTTCGGGGGGCACAGATACGCAGTATTTT.

The chain combines TRBV7-3 with TRBJ2-3; the match to TRBD2 covers 9 bases. Unmatched junction bases numbered 4, after V lost 5 bases and J lost 4 bases. Germline V gene data show CDR1 as SGHTA and CDR2 as FQGTGA. This CDR3 contains 14 residues. The CDR3 nucleotides read TGTGCCAGCAGCGTTAGCGGGAGCTCAGATACGCAGTATTTT. Translation: CASSVSGSSDTQYF.

The gene calls are TRBV7-6 and TRBJ2-6; the D gene is possibly TRBD1 (5 bases). The germline V and J ends were trimmed by 6 bases and 0 bases, with 12 bases remaining between them. Germline loops: CDR1 SGHVS, CDR2 FNYEAQ. The CDR3 runs to 16 residues. CDR3 sequence reads: CASSGARTSGANVLTF. The CDR3 region has the DNA TGTGCCAGCAGTGGGGCCAGGACCTCTGGGGCCAACGTCCTGACTTTC.

This clone was counted a single time. V and J are TRBV18 and TRBJ2-5; 8 positions agree with TRBD1. V lost 3 bases and J lost 4; bases outside the gene matches: 7. Germline CDR1 KGHSH, CDR2 LQKENI. The CDR3 covers 15 residues. The CDR3 loop is CASSPTGQGIETQYF. As DNA, the CDR3 is TGTGCCAGCTCACCTACCGGACAGGGCATAGAGACCCAGTACTTC.

The chain recombines TRBV7-2 with TRBJ1-4; D remains unclear. The V end lost 1 base, the J end lost 5 bases, and 11 bases lay between the germline ends. Germline assignment: CDR1 SGHTA and CDR2 FQGNSA. The CDR3 spans 15 residues. CDR3 DNA sequence: TGTGCCAGCAGCTTAGGATTCCGGGGAAATGAAAAACTGTTTTTT. It codes for CASSLGFRGNEKLFF.

CDR3 amino acids: CASRPGQGPYEQYF. DNA for the CDR3: TGTGCCAGCAGGCCGGGACAGGGCCCCTACGAGCAGTACTTC. The V and J genes are TRBV2 and TRBJ2-7; TRBD1 agrees at 9 bases. The germline V gene has CDR1 SNHLY and CDR2 FYNNEI. V gave up 6 bases and J gave up 2 bases; unmatched junction bases: 5. There are 14 residues in the CDR3.